Presented here are 32 T cell receptor beta chains from one specimen sequenced in a study of blood T cell repertoires in COVID-19. The table came from immunoSEQ multiplex PCR; TCRdb's copy has only in-frame clones and leaves some out. Among some 150,000 clones, 87% were seen once, and the ten largest hold just under 4%. Sequencing input: peripheral blood. The receptors were gathered from a woman in her sixties who had recovered from COVID-19.

J is TRBJ1-2 and V is TRBV24-1; D not certain. CDR3 length: 12 residues. Germline CDR1 KGHDR, CDR2 SFDVKD. V lost 3 bases, J lost 7 bases, and 8 bases lay in between. CDR3 in amino acids: CATSDGGLGYTF. CDR3 sequence (DNA): TGTGCCACCAGTGATGGTGGGCTTGGCTACACCTTC.

The CDR3 loop is CASSSGGRAFF. The DNA of the CDR3 is TGTGCCAGCAGCTCCGGGGGGAGAGCTTTCTTT. The genes are TRBV7-3 and TRBJ1-1; D might be TRBD1 (5 bases). V shed 4 bases and J shed 10 bases, with 10 bases lying between them. CDR3 size: 11 residues. Germline V gives CDR1 SGHTA, CDR2 FQGTGA.

This chain connects TRBV4-1 to TRBJ1-1, with a weak D call TRBD1 (5 bases). Germline values: CDR1 MGHRA, CDR2 YSYEKL. Trimming shortened V by 3 bases and J by 0 bases, and 14 bases separated the two germline ends. This CDR3 comprises 16 residues. CDR3 region: CASSQSGGGMNTEAFF. CDR3 sequence (DNA): TGCGCCAGCAGCCAGAGTGGGGGGGGGATGAACACTGAAGCTTTCTTT.

V gene TRBV27 combines with J gene TRBJ2-1; 9 nucleotides agree with TRBD2. V dropped 0 bases and J dropped 8; count of bases not matched to a gene: 2. The CDR3 contains 14 residues. Germline V gives CDR1 MNHEY, CDR2 SMNVEV (reference sequence). The CDR3 DNA is TGTGCCAGCAGTTTATCTAGCGGGGGTTATGAGCAGTTCTTC. Translating it yields CASSLSSGGYEQFF.

This sequence joins TRBV5-1 and TRBJ2-2, with D possibly TRBD2 on 5 matching bases. The CDR3 extends over 15 amino acids. Germline loops: CDR1 SGHRS, CDR2 YFSETQ. With 4 bases removed from V and 6 bases from J, the gap between germline ends came to 16 bases. Here the CDR3 reads CASSPVVPGSGELFF. The CDR3 DNA follows: TGCGCCAGCAGCCCTGTGGTTCCGGGGTCCGGGGAGCTGTTTTTT.

The chain recombines TRBV28 with TRBJ1-2; D call uncertain. Germline V gene sequence: CDR1 MDHEN, CDR2 SYDVKM. V dropped 5 bases and J dropped 2 bases, with 12 bases sitting between them. There are 14 residues in the CDR3. The CDR3: CASSPTERNYGYTF. The CDR3 DNA follows: TGTGCCAGCAGTCCTACTGAAAGAAACTATGGCTACACCTTC.

This clone was seen once. CDR3 residues: CASSQDRVSGGIGETQYF. DNA for the CDR3: TGTGCCAGCAGCCAAGATCGGGTCAGCGGGGGGATAGGAGAGACCCAGTACTTC. The chain carries TRBV3-1 (or the pseudogene TRBV3-2) and TRBJ2-5; 9 nucleotides agree with TRBD2. This CDR3 has 18 residues. The trim removed 0 bases at V and 4 bases at J, leaving 12 bases unmatched. Looked up from germline, CDR1 is LGHDT and CDR2 is YNNKEL (reference sequence).

CDR3 loop: CASRVSQDTEAFF. The DNA of the CDR3 is TGCGCCAGCAGGGTCAGTCAGGACACTGAAGCTTTCTTT. The rearrangement links TRBV10-1 to TRBJ1-1, with D unresolved. Germline lookup yields CDR1 WNHNN and CDR2 SYGVQD (reference sequence). The CDR3 is 13 amino acids. Trimming stripped 6 bases from V and 3 bases from J, with 11 bases between.

The chain uses TRBV27 and TRBJ1-1; D is undetermined. The germline V and J ends were trimmed by 3 bases and 0 bases, with 8 bases remaining between them. This CDR3 comprises 14 residues. Germline values: CDR1 MNHEY, CDR2 SMNVEV (reference sequence). This CDR3 is CASSFAGMNTEAFF. The CDR3 DNA follows: TGTGCCAGCAGTTTCGCAGGAATGAACACTGAAGCTTTCTTT.

The rearrangement links TRBV19 to TRBJ1-1; 9 bases align to TRBD1. CDR1 LNHDA and CDR2 SQIVND come from the germline V gene (reference sequence). The CDR3 contains 17 residues. Trimming removed 6 bases from V and 3 bases from J; junction bases left unmatched: 14. CDR3 protein: CASSKGQGRVGDTEAFF. CDR3 DNA: TGTGCCAGTAGCAAGGGACAGGGAAGGGTAGGGGACACTGAAGCTTTCTTT. The full variable domain, completed using reference TRBV19 and TRBJ1-1, is DGGITQSPKYLFRKEGQNVTLSCEQNLNHDAMYWYRQDPGQGLRLIYYSQIVNDFQKGDIAEGYSVSREKKESFPLTVTSAQKNPTAFYLCASSKGQGRVGDTEAFFGQGTRLTVV.

J is TRBJ1-2 and V is TRBV15; D is unclear. The CDR3 spans 14 residues. Per germline, CDR1 LNHNV and CDR2 YYDKDF (reference sequence). The germline V and J ends were trimmed by 0 bases and 4 bases, with 9 bases remaining between them. CDR3 region: CATSRDRDPYGYTF. CDR3 DNA: TGTGCCACCAGCAGAGATCGGGATCCCTATGGCTACACCTTC.

The chain recombines TRBV5-1 with TRBJ2-2; no clear D gene. CDR3 size: 16 residues. Germline V gives CDR1 SGHRS, CDR2 YFSETQ. Trimming shortened V by 0 bases and J by 4 bases, and 13 bases separated the two germline ends. This chain's CDR3 is CASSLEPPPGTGELFF. CDR3 bases: TGCGCCAGCAGCTTGGAACCACCTCCGGGCACCGGGGAGCTGTTTTTT.

The V gene is TRBV5-1, the J gene TRBJ1-1, with 7 nucleotides matching TRBD1. The CDR3 covers 14 residues. Looked up from germline, CDR1 is SGHRS and CDR2 is YFSETQ. Losses at the gene ends were 4 bases for V and 4 bases for J; bases not matched to a gene: 7. DNA for the CDR3: TGCGCCAGCAGCCAGACGACAGGGACCACTGAAGCTTTCTTT. Protein sequence: CASSQTTGTTEAFF.

The V call is TRBV6-5, the J call TRBJ1-2; D gene unclear. The V and J ends lost 6 bases and 2 bases respectively, with 10 bases between them. The CDR3 runs to 13 residues. Germline V gives CDR1 MNHEY, CDR2 SVGAGI. CDR3 sequence (DNA): TGTGCCAGCAGGGTGGGCCCGAACTATGGCTACACCTTC. It codes for CASRVGPNYGYTF.

The chain has TRBV4-2 and TRBJ2-7; 8 bases fit TRBD1. J lost 0 bases, V lost 4 bases, and 2 bases had no gene match. The germline CDR1 and CDR2 sequences are LGHNA and YNFKEQ. This CDR3 has 14 amino acids. The CDR3 nucleotides are TGTGCCAGCAGCCCGGACAGGGTCTCCTACGAGCAGTACTTC. Amino acid sequence: CASSPDRVSYEQYF.

The J gene is TRBJ2-7, the V gene TRBV3-1 (or the pseudogene TRBV3-2), with D tentatively TRBD1 (5 bases). In germline, CDR1 is LGHDT, CDR2 YNNKEL (reference sequence). V was shortened by 1 base and J by 3 bases, with 13 bases between the two germline ends. The CDR3 covers 15 residues. This CDR3 is CASSQVGQGRYEQYF. The CDR3 nucleotides read TGTGCCAGCAGCCAAGTAGGGCAGGGTCGCTACGAGCAGTACTTC.

The chain has TRBV29-1 and TRBJ2-1; tentatively, D is TRBD2 (6 bases). This CDR3 is built from 13 residues. The V gene's germline CDR1 is SQVTM and CDR2 ANQGSEA. Trimming shortened V by 5 bases and J by 10 bases, and 18 bases separated the two germline ends. CDR3 sequence reads: CSVTRPGRGEQFF. CDR3 coding DNA: TGCAGCGTTACAAGGCCTGGGCGGGGAGAGCAGTTCTTC.

The V call is TRBV28, the J call TRBJ2-3; TRBD1 matches at 8 bases. Germline-derived CDR1 and CDR2 are MDHEN and SYDVKM. Trimming at V came to 3 bases and at J to 4 bases, leaving 9 bases not matched to a gene. This CDR3 is built from 16 residues. Here the CDR3 reads CASSFLRTGRPDTQYF. The CDR3 DNA sequence: TGTGCCAGCAGTTTTCTCAGGACAGGGCGTCCAGATACGCAGTATTTT.

The V and J genes are TRBV19 and TRBJ2-2, with 7 nucleotides matching TRBD1. The V and J ends lost 9 bases and 1 base, in that order; junction bases with no gene match: 17. Germline-derived CDR1 and CDR2 are LNHDA and SQIVND (reference sequence). The CDR3 spans 18 residues. The CDR3 here is CARPLLVTGVMNTGELFF. The CDR3 nucleotides read TGTGCCAGACCCCTACTAGTAACAGGGGTAATGAACACCGGGGAGCTGTTTTTT.

The chain has TRBV5-4 and TRBJ1-6, with D perhaps matching TRBD1 (5 bases). The CDR3 totals 14 residues. CDR1 is SGHNT and CDR2 is YYREEE in the germline V gene (reference sequence). V was shortened by 5 bases and J by 8 bases, with 14 bases between the two germline ends. The CDR3: CASRPGGFDSPLHF. The CDR3 DNA reads as TGTGCCAGCAGACCGGGGGGATTCGATTCACCCCTCCACTTT.

This CDR3 reads CASSPGTGETQYF. CDR3 DNA: TGTGCCAGCTCACCAGGGACTGGAGAGACCCAGTACTTC. This chain links TRBV18 with TRBJ2-5; perhaps TRBD2 as D (6 bases). Germline V CDR1 and CDR2: KGHSH, LQKENI. Trimming took off 2 bases at V and 4 bases at J, with 8 bases between the two ends. CDR3 length equals 13 residues.

V gene TRBV5-1 combines with J gene TRBJ2-5; D may be TRBD2 (6 bases). The CDR3 is 14 amino acids. Germline V gene data show CDR1 as SGHRS and CDR2 as YFSETQ. V was pared by 1 base and J by 5 bases, with 12 bases between. The CDR3 loop reads CASSLIGGTETQYF. The CDR3 region has the DNA TGCGCCAGCAGCTTGATCGGGGGTACGGAGACCCAGTACTTC.

This chain connects TRBV18 to TRBJ1-6; TRBD1 matches 7 bases. There are 16 residues in the CDR3. The ends lost 0 bases at V and 9 bases at J; junction bases unmatched: 8. Germline V gene sequence: CDR1 KGHSH, CDR2 LQKENI. CDR3 loop: CASSPPLNAGGSPLHF. Here the CDR3 DNA reads TGTGCCAGCTCACCACCGCTGAACGCAGGGGGTTCACCCCTCCACTTT.

This chain connects TRBV19 to TRBJ1-2; TRBD1 matches 8 bases. The V segment lost 5 bases and the J segment 8 bases; nucleotides outside the gene matches: 19. The CDR3 spans 17 residues. Germline V gives CDR1 LNHDA, CDR2 SQIVND (reference sequence). CDR3 in amino acids: CASSAFLRDRTLLGYTF. CDR3 DNA: TGTGCCAGTAGTGCCTTCCTCCGGGACAGGACCTTGTTGGGCTACACCTTC.

This clone occurred once. The chain links TRBV5-4 to TRBJ2-2; 10 bases are a match to TRBD2. Trimming cost V 3 bases and J 7 bases; bases outside gene matches: 6. Germline V gene sequence: CDR1 SGHNT, CDR2 YYREEE (reference sequence). The CDR3 length is 15 residues. In DNA, the CDR3 is TGTGCCAGCAGCTCTCGAGCGGGGGGGTTCGGGGAGCTGTTTTTT. This translates into CASSSRAGGFGELFF.

The rearrangement joins TRBV11-1 to TRBJ2-2; TRBD2 matches at 9 bases. This CDR3 region has 16 residues. Germline V gene sequence: CDR1 SGHAT, CDR2 FQDESV (reference sequence). V was pared by 5 bases and J by 6 bases, with 10 bases of the junction left unmatched. CDR3 amino acids: CASSLMGGGAAGELFF. The CDR3 DNA reads TGTGCCAGCAGCCTCATGGGCGGGGGGGCCGCCGGGGAGCTGTTTTTT.

This clone was recorded once. The J gene is TRBJ1-2, the V gene TRBV5-4; TRBD1 agrees at 9 bases. The CDR3 spans 13 residues. Looked up from germline, CDR1 is SGHNT and CDR2 is YYREEE (reference sequence). Unmatched junction bases numbered 3, after V lost 2 bases and J lost 7 bases. The CDR3 sequence is CASSLDRGFGYTF. The CDR3 region has the DNA TGTGCCAGCAGCTTAGACAGGGGGTTTGGCTACACCTTC.

This clone appeared a few times. The chain joins TRBV19 to TRBJ1-4, with no clear D. The germline gives CDR1 LNHDA, CDR2 SQIVND (reference sequence). Deletions cut 3 bases from V and 4 bases from J, with 9 bases between. The CDR3 length is 14 residues. CDR3 in amino acids: CASSIQQLNEKLFF. CDR3 nucleotides: TGTGCCAGTAGTATCCAACAGCTTAATGAAAAACTGTTTTTT.

This rearrangement joins TRBV19 to TRBJ2-5; TRBD2 matches 7 bases. Trimming at V came to 10 bases and at J to 2 bases, leaving 4 bases not matched to a gene. The germline V gene encodes CDR1 LNHDA and CDR2 SQIVND (reference sequence). This CDR3 has 12 amino acids. The CDR3 nucleotides are TGTGCCACGGGGGGAGATCAAGAGACCCAGTACTTC. This encodes CATGGDQETQYF.

The count of this clone is one. The V call is TRBV6-5, the J call TRBJ1-1; D possibly corresponds to TRBD1 (5 bases). The germline V and J ends were trimmed by 7 bases and 1 base, with 13 bases remaining between them. The CDR3 is 14 amino acids. Per germline, CDR1 MNHEY and CDR2 SVGAGI. The DNA of the CDR3 is TGTGCCAGCACCCGGGACTTTACGAACACTGAAGCTTTCTTT. Encoded protein: CASTRDFTNTEAFF.

This chain links TRBV5-5 with TRBJ2-3; 7 bases line up with TRBD1. Germline values: CDR1 SGHKS, CDR2 YYEKEE (reference sequence). The CDR3 runs 14 residues. V lost 5 bases, J lost 2 bases, and 5 bases stayed unmatched. The CDR3 DNA is TGTGCCAGCAGTTTTGACAGGGACACAGATACGCAGTATTTT. Translated, it gives CASSFDRDTDTQYF.

The chain has TRBV11-2 and TRBJ1-6; D remains ambiguous. CDR3 length equals 19 residues. Germline CDR1 is SGHAT and CDR2 is FQNNGV. The V gene lost 0 bases and the J gene lost 8 bases, with 23 bases spanning the gap. The chain's CDR3 is CASSLDGGFRGLWDSPLHF. Here the CDR3 DNA reads TGTGCCAGCAGCTTAGATGGCGGGTTTCGGGGATTATGGGATTCACCCCTCCACTTT. Full variable domain (missing parts from reference TRBV11-2 and TRBJ1-6): EAGVAQSPRYKIIEKRQSVAFWCNPISGHATLYWYQQILGQGPKLLIQFQNNGVVDDSQLPKDRFSAERLKGVDSTLKIQPAKLEDSAVYLCASSLDGGFRGLWDSPLHFGNGTRLTVT.